A single sample is the source of the 22 T cell receptor beta chains below, sequenced in a study of regulatory and conventional T cells in RAG deficiency. Using immunoSEQ multiplex PCR, the repertoire was profiled, and TCRdb retains in-frame clones only, with some absent. The sample includes 25,000 to 35,000 clones, approximately 96% of them seen just once. Genomic DNA came from blood conventional CD4+ T cells gated CD25-low CD127-high. These same records also appear under a second study, on regulatory T cells. That paper states: The primer mix had 52 TRBV and 13 TRBJ primers.

Sequencing was performed on CD25- CD4+ T cells sorted from blood. The receptors were gathered from a human donor in good health.

This chain links TRBV30 with TRBJ2-7; 10 positions match TRBD2. After removal of 4 bases from V and 5 bases from J, the junction contained 5 bases not matched to a gene. The germline V gene has CDR1 GTSNPN and CDR2 SVGIG (reference sequence). The CDR3 has 13 amino acids. Here the CDR3 DNA reads TGTGCCTGGACCGGGACTAGCGCTCACGAGCAGTACTTC. This encodes CAWTGTSAHEQYF.

This chain connects TRBV18 to TRBJ2-5, with a possible D match to TRBD2 (6 bases). Germline-derived CDR1 and CDR2 are KGHSH and LQKENI. The CDR3 loop spans 17 amino acids. The germline V and J ends were trimmed by 3 bases and 0 bases, with 17 bases remaining between them. The CDR3 loop is CASSPLAAGRHQETQYF. CDR3 sequence (DNA): TGTGCCAGCTCACCTCTGGCCGCGGGGAGGCACCAAGAGACCCAGTACTTC.

V and J are TRBV4-2 and TRBJ2-2; D uncertain. CDR1 and CDR2 from the germline V gene are LGHNA and YNFKEQ. V lost 4 bases and J 0 bases, leaving 12 bases between the germline ends. The CDR3 consists of 16 residues. CDR3 loop: CASSRPSVANTGELFF. The CDR3 DNA follows: TGTGCCAGCAGCCGCCCTAGTGTTGCGAACACCGGGGAGCTGTTTTTT.

The chain links TRBV7-2 to TRBJ1-4; 7 positions match TRBD1. Trimming removed 6 bases from V and 5 bases from J; junction bases left unmatched: 9. The CDR3 sequence is 15 residues long. Germline CDR1 reads SGHTA; CDR2 reads FQGNSA. In DNA, the CDR3 is TGTGCCAGCAGTTATAAGGGACAGACGAATGAAAAACTGTTTTTT. It is translated as CASSYKGQTNEKLFF.

V and J are TRBV19 and TRBJ2-4, with 8 bases aligning to TRBD2. Germline CDR1 and CDR2: LNHDA and SQIVND (reference sequence). There are 18 residues in the CDR3. V lost 5 bases, J lost 0 bases, and 12 bases stayed unmatched. In DNA form, the CDR3 reads TGTGCCAGTAGTCCCGGGGGGGTAGTACTTATAGCCAAAAACATTCAGTACTTC. It codes for CASSPGGVVLIAKNIQYF.

The rearrangement links TRBV5-6 to TRBJ2-5, with TRBD1 identical over 11 bases. The V gene end was trimmed by 3 bases and the J gene end by 5 bases; junction bases not matched to a gene: 3. This CDR3 has 14 amino acids. Germline values: CDR1 SGHDT, CDR2 YYEEEE. In DNA, the CDR3 is TGTGCCAGCAGCTGGACAGGGGGCGCCGAGACCCAGTACTTC. It codes for CASSWTGGAETQYF.

As concerns this clone: The germline gene is not matched at one end of the junction; a read error may be the cause. V is TRBV6-1 and J is TRBJ2-2, with 10 bases identical to TRBD1. CDR1 MNHNS and CDR2 SASEGT come from the germline V gene. The CDR3 loop spans 15 amino acids. The DNA for the CDR3 is TGTGCCGGCAGGCGGACAGGGGGGGACACCGGGGAGCTGTTTTTT. This sequence encodes CAGRRTGGDTGELFF.

This chain connects TRBV30 to TRBJ2-3; D is uncertain. The CDR3 contains 10 residues. Trimming removed 8 bases from V and 2 bases from J, with 5 bases in between. From germline, CDR1 is GTSNPN and CDR2 SVGIG (reference sequence). Written as DNA, the CDR3 is TGTGCCGTAAACACAGATACGCAGTATTTT. This codes for CAVNTDTQYF.

The chain carries TRBV9 and TRBJ1-3, with a tentative D call TRBD1 (5 bases). This CDR3 region has 17 residues. V lost 4 bases to trimming and J lost 2 bases, with 19 bases between them. The germline CDR1 and CDR2 sequences are SGDLS and YYNGEE. The CDR3 sequence is CASSSLLGGEPGNTIYF. For the CDR3, the DNA is TGTGCCAGCAGCTCCCTTTTGGGGGGGGAACCTGGAAACACCATATATTTT.

V gene TRBV6-5 combines with J gene TRBJ1-2; 7 bases agree with TRBD1. The germline V gene encodes CDR1 MNHEY and CDR2 SVGAGI. This CDR3 has 15 amino acids. V gave up 1 base and J gave up 4 bases; unmatched junction bases: 6. The CDR3 region has the DNA TGTGCCAGCAGTTACTACAGGGGCGCCGGCTATGGCTACACCTTC. Its translation is CASSYYRGAGYGYTF.

V usage is TRBV15 and J usage is TRBJ2-1; TRBD2 matches at 10 bases. The CDR3 has 15 residues. The V gene's germline CDR1 is LNHNV and CDR2 YYDKDF (reference sequence). V lost 0 bases, J lost 8 bases, and 4 bases stayed unmatched. The CDR3 reads CATSREPSGSYEQFF. DNA for the CDR3: TGTGCCACCAGCAGAGAACCTAGCGGGAGCTATGAGCAGTTCTTC.

J is TRBJ2-5 and V is TRBV6-5; 7 bases map to TRBD1. The junction had 5 bases not matched to a gene; V was cut back by 2 bases and J by 2 bases. This CDR3 contains 15 residues. Germline CDR1 MNHEY, CDR2 SVGAGI. DNA of the CDR3: TGTGCCAGCAGTTACCAGGGGGTGAAACAAGAGACCCAGTACTTC. It codes for CASSYQGVKQETQYF.

The chain recombines TRBV5-4 with TRBJ2-5; 8 positions agree with TRBD2. The CDR3 is 16 amino acids. Losses at the gene ends were 2 bases for V and 4 bases for J; bases not matched to a gene: 10. The germline V gene encodes CDR1 SGHNT and CDR2 YYREEE (reference sequence). Here the CDR3 DNA reads TGTGCCAGCAGCTTCGGGAACGGGAGGGCGGTAGAGACCCAGTACTTC. As protein: CASSFGNGRAVETQYF.

This chain connects TRBV27 to TRBJ2-7, with 9 bases aligning to TRBD1. Germline assignment: CDR1 MNHEY and CDR2 SMNVEV (reference sequence). The CDR3 is made up of 15 amino acids. Germline trimming cut 6 bases from V and 2 bases from J; bases unmatched to any gene: 8. The CDR3 reads CASRRTGVDAYEQYF. The CDR3 DNA reads TGTGCCAGCAGACGGACAGGGGTCGACGCCTACGAGCAGTACTTC.

V gene TRBV13 combines with J gene TRBJ2-7; D unclear. This CDR3 has 16 residues. Germline values: CDR1 PRHDT, CDR2 FYEKMQ (reference sequence). V was pared by 5 bases and J by 0 bases, with 17 bases between. The CDR3 DNA sequence: TGTGCCAGCAGCCTGACCTTTAAACAGAGCTCCTACGAGCAGTACTTC. Translating gives CASSLTFKQSSYEQYF. The whole variable domain, filled in from reference TRBV13 and TRBJ2-7, reads AAGVIQSPRHLIKEKRETATLKCYPIPRHDTVYWYQQGPGQDPQFLISFYEKMQSDKGSIPDRFSAQQFSDYHSELNMSSLELGDSALYFCASSLTFKQSSYEQYFGPGTRLTVT.

The gene calls are TRBV6-1 and TRBJ2-3; the match to TRBD2 covers 12 bases. Trimming took 1 base from V and 0 from J; bases not matched to a gene: 5. Germline V lookup: CDR1 MNHNS, CDR2 SASEGT. The CDR3 length is 18 residues. In nucleotides, the CDR3 is TGTGCCAGCAGTGAAGGGTCTAGCGGGGGGGCAAGCACAGATACGCAGTATTTT. Translation gives CASSEGSSGGASTDTQYF.

The genes are TRBV6-4 and TRBJ2-5, with TRBD1 as a possible D gene (5 bases). Trimming cost V 5 bases and J 0 bases, with 13 bases left between them. Germline V lookup: CDR1 MRHNA, CDR2 SNTAGT. The CDR3 extends over 15 amino acids. The CDR3 region is CASSRGATYQETQYF. In DNA form, the CDR3 reads TGTGCCAGCAGTAGGGGCGCGACTTACCAAGAGACCCAGTACTTC.

The rearrangement joins TRBV5-1 to TRBJ1-1, with D tentatively TRBD1 (5 bases). Between the trimmed V and J ends, which lost 4 bases and 5 bases, there was a span of 12 bases. The germline gives CDR1 SGHRS, CDR2 YFSETQ. This CDR3 spans 13 amino acids. CDR3 DNA: TGCGCCAGCAGCGACGGGGGAAGGACTGAAGCTTTCTTT. Protein: CASSDGGRTEAFF.

The chain employs TRBV7-2 and TRBJ1-1; 8 bases fit TRBD1. The V and J ends lost 5 bases and 2 bases, in that order; junction bases with no gene match: 7. CDR1 and CDR2 (germline): SGHTA, FQGNSA. There are 15 residues in the CDR3. CDR3 sequence reads: CASSVRQGSNTEAFF. The CDR3 nucleotides are TGTGCCAGCAGCGTTAGACAGGGGAGTAACACTGAAGCTTTCTTT.

The rearrangement links TRBV7-3 to TRBJ2-5; 11 nucleotides line up with TRBD2. CDR1 is SGHTA and CDR2 is FQGTGA in the germline V gene. The CDR3 sequence is 16 residues long. V trimming: 5 bases; J trimming: 5 bases; junction bases outside the gene matches: 10. CDR3 DNA sequence: TGTGCCAGCAGCGGGGGTTCGACTAGCGGGATTGAGACCCAGTACTTC. Translation: CASSGGSTSGIETQYF. The whole variable domain, remainder taken from reference TRBV7-3 and TRBJ2-5, is GAGVSQTPSNKVTEKGKYVELRCDPISGHTALYWYRQSLGQGPEFLIYFQGTGAADDSGLPNDRFFAVRPEGSVSTLKIQRTERGDSAVYLCASSGGSTSGIETQYFGPGTRLLVL.

The chain combines TRBV7-8 with TRBJ1-5; D unclear. This CDR3 spans 15 amino acids. V was cut by 5 bases and J by 4 bases, with 15 bases left in between. Germline V gene sequence: CDR1 SGHVS, CDR2 FQNEAQ. The CDR3 sequence: CASSADGLSNQPQHF. The CDR3 nucleotides are TGTGCCAGCAGCGCGGACGGACTAAGTAATCAGCCCCAGCATTTT.

The V and J genes are TRBV7-2 and TRBJ2-1; a possible D gene is TRBD2 (7 bases). The CDR3 runs 16 residues. CDR1 is SGHTA, CDR2 FQGNSA, per germline. V shed 1 base and J shed 7 bases, with 17 bases lying between them. This chain's CDR3 is CASSLVTGLVTNEQFF. CDR3 bases: TGTGCCAGCAGCTTAGTGACAGGACTAGTTACAAATGAGCAGTTCTTC.